This TCR beta chain stems from a study of CD8 T cells in Susac syndrome. Reverse transcription of roughly 0.45 to 1 ug RNA used random hexamers. TCRdb re-called the immunoSEQ multiplex PCR reads through MiXCR, storing one row per CDR3 protein. This repertoire shows 150,000 to 200,000 distinct CDR3 sequences, more than 90% found once; its top ten account for around 0.14%. This sequence was found in a human donor in good health. What was sequenced was CD4+ T cells from PBMCs.

The CDR3 loop is CASTRGQVNTGELFF. The CDR3 DNA reads as TGTGCCAGCACCCGAGGACAGGTTAACACCGGGGAGCTGTTTTTT. The gene calls are TRBV5-4 and TRBJ2-2, with 7 bases matching TRBD1. Germline trimming cut 6 bases from V and 2 bases from J; bases unmatched to any gene: 7. Per the germline V gene, CDR1 is SGHNT and CDR2 is YYREEE (reference sequence). The CDR3 is 15 amino acids.